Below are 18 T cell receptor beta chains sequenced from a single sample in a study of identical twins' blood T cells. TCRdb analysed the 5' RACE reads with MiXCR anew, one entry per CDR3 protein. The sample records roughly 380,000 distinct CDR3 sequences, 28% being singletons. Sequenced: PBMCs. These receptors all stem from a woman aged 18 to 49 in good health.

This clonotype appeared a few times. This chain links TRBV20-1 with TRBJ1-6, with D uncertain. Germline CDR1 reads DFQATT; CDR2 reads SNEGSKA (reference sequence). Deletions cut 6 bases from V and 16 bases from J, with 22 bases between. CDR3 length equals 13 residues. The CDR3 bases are TGCAGTGCATTTGATACCTTGGGATCGCTGCTCCACTTT. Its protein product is CSAFDTLGSLLHF.

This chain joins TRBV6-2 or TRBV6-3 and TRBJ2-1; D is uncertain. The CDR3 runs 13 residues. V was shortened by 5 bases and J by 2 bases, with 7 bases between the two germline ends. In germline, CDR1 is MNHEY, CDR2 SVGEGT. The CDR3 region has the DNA TGTGCCAGCAGTAAAACGCCCTACAATGAGCAGTTCTTC. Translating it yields CASSKTPYNEQFF.

Written as DNA, the CDR3 is TGTGCCAGCAGCTTATACCAGCTGGATCCTGAAGCTTTCTTT. This sequence encodes CASSLYQLDPEAFF. The V call is TRBV7-9, the J call TRBJ1-1; D is undetermined. Germline lookup yields CDR1 SEHNR and CDR2 FQNEAQ (reference sequence). Trimming left V 2 bases short and J 6 bases short, with 13 bases between. The CDR3 runs to 14 residues.

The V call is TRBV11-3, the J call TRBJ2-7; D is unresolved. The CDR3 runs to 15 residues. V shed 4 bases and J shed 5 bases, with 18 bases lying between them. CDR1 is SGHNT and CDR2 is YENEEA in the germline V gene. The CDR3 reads CASSSPTGTLDEQYF. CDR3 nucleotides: TGTGCCAGCAGCTCCCCGACTGGAACTCTCGACGAGCAGTACTTC.

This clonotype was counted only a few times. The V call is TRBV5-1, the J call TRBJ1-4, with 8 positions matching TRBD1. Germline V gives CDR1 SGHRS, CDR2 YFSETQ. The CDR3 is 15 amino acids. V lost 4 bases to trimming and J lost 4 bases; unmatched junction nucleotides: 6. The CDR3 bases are TGCGCCAGCAGCCGTACAGGGGGAAGTAATGAAAAACTGTTTTTT. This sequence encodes CASSRTGGSNEKLFF.

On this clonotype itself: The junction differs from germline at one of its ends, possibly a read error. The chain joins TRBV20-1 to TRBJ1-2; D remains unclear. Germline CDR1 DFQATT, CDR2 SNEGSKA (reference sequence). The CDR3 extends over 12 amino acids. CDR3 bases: TGCAGTGCTCCGGACGTAAACTATGGCTACGCCTTC. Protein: CSAPDVNYGYAF.

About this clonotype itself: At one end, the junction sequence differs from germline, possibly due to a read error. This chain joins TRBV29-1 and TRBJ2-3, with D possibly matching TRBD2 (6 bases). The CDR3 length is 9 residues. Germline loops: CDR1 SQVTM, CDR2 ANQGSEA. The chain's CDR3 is CSVEARGIF. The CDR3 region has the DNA TGCAGCGTTGAAGCACGGGGGATCTTT.

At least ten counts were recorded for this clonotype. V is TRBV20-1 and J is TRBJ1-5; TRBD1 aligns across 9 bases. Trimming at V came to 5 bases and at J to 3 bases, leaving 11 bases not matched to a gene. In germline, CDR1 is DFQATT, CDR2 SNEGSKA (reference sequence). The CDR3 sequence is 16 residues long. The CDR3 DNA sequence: TGCAGTGCTTCCCACCCCGGGACAGGGCTCAATCAGCCCCAGCATTTT. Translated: CSASHPGTGLNQPQHF.

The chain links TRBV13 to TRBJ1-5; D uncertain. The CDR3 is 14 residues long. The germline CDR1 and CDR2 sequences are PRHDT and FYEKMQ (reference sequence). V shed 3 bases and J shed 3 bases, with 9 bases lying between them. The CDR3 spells CASSFQGVNQPQHF. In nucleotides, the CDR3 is TGTGCCAGCAGCTTTCAAGGCGTCAATCAGCCCCAGCATTTT.

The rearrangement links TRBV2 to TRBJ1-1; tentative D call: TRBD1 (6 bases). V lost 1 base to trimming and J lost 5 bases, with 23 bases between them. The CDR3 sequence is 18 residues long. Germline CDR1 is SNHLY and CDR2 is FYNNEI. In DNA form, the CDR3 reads TGTGCCAGCAGTGAAGGTCATCAAAGTTACAGGGATGGTACTGAAGCTTTCTTT. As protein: CASSEGHQSYRDGTEAFF. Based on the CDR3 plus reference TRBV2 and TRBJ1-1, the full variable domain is EPEVTQTPSHQVTQMGQEVILRCVPISNHLYFYWYRQILGQKVEFLVSFYNNEISEKSEIFDDQFSVERPDGSNFTLKIRSTKLEDSAMYFCASSEGHQSYRDGTEAFFGQGTRLTVV.

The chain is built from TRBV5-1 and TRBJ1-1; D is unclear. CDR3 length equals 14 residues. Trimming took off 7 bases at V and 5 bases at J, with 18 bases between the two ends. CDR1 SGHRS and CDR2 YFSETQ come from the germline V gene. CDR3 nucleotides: TGCGCCAGCCGAAGTTGGAGGGTTGAGACTGAAGCTTTCTTT. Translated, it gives CASRSWRVETEAFF.

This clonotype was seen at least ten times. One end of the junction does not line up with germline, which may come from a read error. CDR3 sequence reads: CASSLVGGNTEAFF. The CDR3 nucleotides are TGTGCCAGCAGCTTGGTGGGGGGGAACACTGAAGCTTTCTTT. The chain is built from TRBV5-1 and TRBJ1-1, with D perhaps TRBD1 (5 bases). There are 14 residues in the CDR3. Germline CDR1 reads SGHRS; CDR2 reads YFSETQ.

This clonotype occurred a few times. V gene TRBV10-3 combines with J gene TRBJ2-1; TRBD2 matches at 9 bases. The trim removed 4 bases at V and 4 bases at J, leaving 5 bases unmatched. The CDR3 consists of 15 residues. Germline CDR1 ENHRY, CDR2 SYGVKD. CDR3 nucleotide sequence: TGTGCCATCAGTGGAACCACTAGCGGGTACAATGAGCAGTTCTTC. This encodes CAISGTTSGYNEQFF.

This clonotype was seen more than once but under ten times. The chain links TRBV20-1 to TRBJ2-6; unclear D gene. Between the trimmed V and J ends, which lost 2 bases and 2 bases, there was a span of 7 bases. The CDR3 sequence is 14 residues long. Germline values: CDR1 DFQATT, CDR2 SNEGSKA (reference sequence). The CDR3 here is CSARPAAGANVLTF. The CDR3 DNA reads TGCAGTGCTAGACCTGCTGCTGGGGCCAACGTCCTGACTTTC.

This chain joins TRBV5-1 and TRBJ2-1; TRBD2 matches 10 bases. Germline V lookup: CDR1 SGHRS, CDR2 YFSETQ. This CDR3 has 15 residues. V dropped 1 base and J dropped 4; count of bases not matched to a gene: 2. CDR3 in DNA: TGCGCCAGCAGCTTGACTAGCGGGGATTACAATGAGCAGTTCTTC. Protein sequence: CASSLTSGDYNEQFF.

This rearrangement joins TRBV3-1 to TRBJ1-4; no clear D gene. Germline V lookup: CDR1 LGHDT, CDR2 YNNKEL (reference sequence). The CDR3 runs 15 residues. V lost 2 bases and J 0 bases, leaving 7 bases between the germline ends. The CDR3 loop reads CASSQYGATNEKLFF. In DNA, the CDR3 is TGTGCCAGCAGCCAATACGGGGCAACTAATGAAAAACTGTTTTTT. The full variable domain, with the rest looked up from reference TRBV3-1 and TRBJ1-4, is DTAVSQTPKYLVTQMGNDKSIKCEQNLGHDTMYWYKQDSKKFLKIMFSYNNKELIINETVPNRFSPKSPDKAHLNLHINSLELGDSAVYFCASSQYGATNEKLFFGSGTQLSVL.

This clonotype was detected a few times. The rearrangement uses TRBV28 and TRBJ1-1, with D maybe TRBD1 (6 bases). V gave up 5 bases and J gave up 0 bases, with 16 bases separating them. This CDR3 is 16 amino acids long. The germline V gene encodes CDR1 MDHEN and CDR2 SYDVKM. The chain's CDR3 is CASSPGGANMNTEAFF. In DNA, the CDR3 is TGTGCCAGCAGTCCCGGGGGGGCCAACATGAACACTGAAGCTTTCTTT. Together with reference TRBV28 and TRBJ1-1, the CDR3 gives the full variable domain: DVKVTQSSRYLVKRTGEKVFLECVQDMDHENMFWYRQDPGLGLRLIYFSYDVKMKEKGDIPEGYSVSREKKERFSLILESASTNQTSMYLCASSPGGANMNTEAFFGQGTRLTVV.

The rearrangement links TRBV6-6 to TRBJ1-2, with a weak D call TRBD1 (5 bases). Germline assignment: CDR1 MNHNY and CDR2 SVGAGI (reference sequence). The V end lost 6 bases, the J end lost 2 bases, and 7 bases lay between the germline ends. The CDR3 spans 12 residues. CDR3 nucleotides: TGTGCCAGCAGGGACAAAAACTATGGCTACACCTTC. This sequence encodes CASRDKNYGYTF.